The 30 T cell receptor beta chains listed next were all sequenced from one sample in a study of T cell changes during pregnancy in multiple sclerosis. The data were produced by immunoSEQ multiplex PCR, yet TCRdb's version contains in-frame clones alone and is incomplete. In the table there are around 33,000 clones, about 91% of which are singletons. This sample comprised CD8+ T cells from peripheral blood mononuclear cells, obtained before pregnancy. The receptors were gathered from a female donor with multiple sclerosis, enrolled in a pregnancy study.

The J gene is TRBJ2-1, the V gene TRBV28; D is perhaps TRBD1 (5 bases). V was cut by 2 bases and J by 1 base, with 6 bases left in between. The CDR3 totals 14 residues. Germline CDR1 MDHEN, CDR2 SYDVKM. The DNA for the CDR3 is TGTGCCAGCAGTTTAAGGGGTTCCTACAATGAGCAGTTCTTC. Translating it yields CASSLRGSYNEQFF.

The chain recombines TRBV27 with TRBJ2-3; D might be TRBD1 (6 bases). There are 14 residues in the CDR3. Germline V gene data show CDR1 as MNHEY and CDR2 as SMNVEV (reference sequence). Trimming removed 3 bases from V and 1 base from J, with 8 bases in between. CDR3 nucleotide sequence: TGTGCCAGCAGTTTGTACAGGGGCACAGATACGCAGTATTTT. Protein product: CASSLYRGTDTQYF.

This rearrangement joins TRBV6-5 to TRBJ2-1; 10 bases match TRBD2. The CDR3 spans 16 residues. Losses at the gene ends were 0 bases for V and 7 bases for J; bases not matched to a gene: 6. CDR1 MNHEY and CDR2 SVGAGI come from the germline V gene. The CDR3 here is CASSYSEASGSNEQFF. The CDR3 DNA reads as TGTGCCAGCAGTTACTCCGAAGCTAGCGGGAGTAATGAGCAGTTCTTC.

The chain recombines TRBV13 with TRBJ2-1; 8 nucleotides agree with TRBD2. The CDR3 runs 15 residues. In germline, CDR1 is PRHDT, CDR2 FYEKMQ (reference sequence). Losses at the gene ends were 4 bases for V and 10 bases for J; bases not matched to a gene: 12. Here the CDR3 DNA reads TGTGCCAGCAGCTCGGGACTAGTGGGGAGAAACGAGCAGTTCTTC. This codes for CASSSGLVGRNEQFF.

This chain joins TRBV4-1 and TRBJ1-2; perhaps TRBD1 as D (5 bases). This CDR3 is 14 amino acids long. Trimming pared 0 bases from V and 5 bases from J, leaving 10 bases between. CDR1 and CDR2 from the germline V gene are MGHRA and YSYEKL. The CDR3 loop reads CASSQDRGLYGYTF. DNA of the CDR3: TGCGCCAGCAGCCAAGATCGGGGGTTGTATGGCTACACCTTC.

Ten or more counts support this clone. This chain connects TRBV19 to TRBJ1-4; 7 bases match TRBD1. This CDR3 spans 15 amino acids. V was pared by 5 bases and J by 5 bases, with 8 bases of the junction left unmatched. Germline V lookup: CDR1 LNHDA, CDR2 SQIVND (reference sequence). In DNA form, the CDR3 reads TGTGCCAGTAGTCCGGACAGGTTCCAAAATGAAAAACTGTTTTTT. This codes for CASSPDRFQNEKLFF.

The CDR3 nucleotides read TGTGCCAGCAGCTTGGCACACCTCAATCAGCCCCAGCATTTT. Translation: CASSLAHLNQPQHF. V is TRBV5-5 and J is TRBJ1-5, with unresolved D. The V gene lost 0 bases and the J gene lost 3 bases, with 7 bases spanning the gap. The CDR3 totals 14 residues. CDR1 is SGHKS, CDR2 YYEKEE, per germline (reference sequence).

V and J are TRBV27 and TRBJ2-1, with 10 bases lining up with TRBD2. Losses at the gene ends were 4 bases for V and 0 bases for J; bases not matched to a gene: 3. Germline V gives CDR1 MNHEY, CDR2 SMNVEV (reference sequence). This CDR3 is 16 amino acids long. The CDR3 sequence: CASSSSSGSSYNEQFF. The CDR3 bases are TGTGCCAGCAGTTCGTCTAGCGGGAGCTCCTACAATGAGCAGTTCTTC.

CDR3 amino acids: CASSPSLPTDTNTDTQYF. The CDR3 region has the DNA TGTGCCAGCAGCCCCTCCCTACCGACAGACACCAACACAGATACGCAGTATTTT. V and J are TRBV7-6 and TRBJ2-3; TRBD1 might be the D (5 bases). The CDR3 is made up of 18 amino acids. Germline loops: CDR1 SGHVS, CDR2 FNYEAQ. Trimming stripped 5 bases from V and 2 bases from J, with 23 bases between.

The chain employs TRBV30 and TRBJ2-7; 8 bases are shared with TRBD1. The V gene's germline CDR1 is GTSNPN and CDR2 SVGIG (reference sequence). V lost 3 bases, J lost 2 bases, and 6 bases stayed unmatched. The CDR3 extends over 14 amino acids. The CDR3 DNA follows: TGTGCCTGGAGCACAGGGGGGAGCCCCTACGAGCAGTACTTC. It specifies CAWSTGGSPYEQYF.

This chain links TRBV6-4 with TRBJ2-2, with 9 bases lining up with TRBD1. Germline V gene data show CDR1 as MRHNA and CDR2 as SNTAGT. V lost 6 bases to trimming and J lost 2 bases; unmatched junction nucleotides: 4. The CDR3 is 15 amino acids. The CDR3 region is CASSAGQGNTGELFF. The CDR3, as DNA: TGTGCCAGCAGCGCGGGACAGGGAAACACCGGGGAGCTGTTTTTT.

This clone has just one count. The chain joins TRBV29-1 to TRBJ1-3, with D tentatively TRBD1 (6 bases). Trimming removed 6 bases at V and 0 bases at J, with 15 bases between. Germline CDR1 reads SQVTM; CDR2 reads ANQGSEA. The CDR3 is made up of 15 amino acids. CDR3 coding DNA: TGCAGCGTGATAGAGACAGGCAACTCTGGAAACACCATATATTTT. Its protein product is CSVIETGNSGNTIYF.

This clone was seen only a few times. Mismatch with germline at one junction end may stem from a read error. The rearrangement joins TRBV7-7 to TRBJ2-2; 7 bases are shared with TRBD2. The CDR3 is 16 amino acids. CDR1 is SSHAT and CDR2 is FNYEAQ in the germline V gene (reference sequence). CDR3 DNA sequence: TGTGCTAGCAGCTTTCGACTAGCAGAGAACACCGGGGAGCTGTTTTTT. Translating gives CASSFRLAENTGELFF.

V is TRBV5-1 and J is TRBJ2-5; 13 bases align to TRBD2. The DNA end lines up better with TRBJ2-7; the J call may be wrong. This CDR3 has 17 residues. CDR1 is SGHRS, CDR2 YFSETQ, per germline. DNA of the CDR3: TGCGCCAGCAGCTTGACAGGGACTAGCGGGGTGGTCTACGAGCAGTACTTC. Protein sequence: CASSLTGTSGVVYEQYF.

The chain is built from TRBV7-3 and TRBJ2-1; 11 bases map to TRBD2. This CDR3 contains 15 residues. Germline V gene lookup returns CDR1 SGHTA and CDR2 FQGTGA. V gave up 6 bases and J gave up 8 bases; unmatched junction bases: 9. CDR3 loop: CASRYLAGGDYEQFF. The CDR3 DNA is TGTGCCAGCAGGTACCTAGCGGGAGGAGACTATGAGCAGTTCTTC.

This clone was detected only once. The gene calls are TRBV9 and TRBJ2-5; TRBD2 matches 7 bases. CDR1 and CDR2 (germline): SGDLS, YYNGEE. Trimming removed 2 bases from V and 7 bases from J; junction bases left unmatched: 17. This CDR3 has 17 amino acids. CDR3 amino acids: CASSVESSSGSSGTQYF. The CDR3 DNA reads TGTGCCAGCAGCGTCGAGAGTTCTAGCGGCTCGTCGGGGACCCAGTACTTC. Together with reference TRBV9 and TRBJ2-5, the CDR3 gives the full variable domain: DSGVTQTPKHLITATGQRVTLRCSPRSGDLSVYWYQQSLDQGLQFLIQYYNGEERAKGNILERFSAQQFPDLHSELNLSSLELGDSALYFCASSVESSSGSSGTQYFGPGTRLLVL.

V and J are TRBV29-1 and TRBJ1-3, with a possible D match to TRBD1 (6 bases). CDR1 is SQVTM, CDR2 ANQGSEA, per germline. With 7 bases removed from V and 4 bases from J, the gap between germline ends came to 17 bases. The CDR3 sequence is 14 residues long. This CDR3 is CSALSGTLGNTIYF. In DNA, the CDR3 is TGCAGCGCACTTTCCGGGACACTAGGAAACACCATATATTTT.

In DNA form, the CDR3 reads TGCGCCAGCAGCCCCTACAGAGGGCCTCAGGGGGAGACCCAGTACTTC. Its protein product is CASSPYRGPQGETQYF. The chain has TRBV5-1 and TRBJ2-5, with D possibly matching TRBD1 (6 bases). There are 16 residues in the CDR3. Trimming left V 4 bases short and J 5 bases short, with 21 bases between. CDR1 and CDR2 (germline): SGHRS, YFSETQ.

The CDR3 loop reads CASSMTAIMNTEAFF. CDR3 bases: TGTGCCAGTAGTATGACAGCTATAATGAACACTGAAGCTTTCTTT. This chain links TRBV19 with TRBJ1-1, with a weak D call TRBD1 (5 bases). The CDR3 totals 15 residues. V was trimmed by 3 bases and J by 0 bases, leaving 11 bases between them. Germline values: CDR1 LNHDA, CDR2 SQIVND (reference sequence).

The chain recombines TRBV5-4 with TRBJ1-2; tentative D call: TRBD1 (6 bases). The length of the CDR3 is 11 residues. The V end was cut by 5 bases, the J end by 8 bases, with 10 bases between. CDR1 and CDR2 from the germline V gene are SGHNT and YYREEE (reference sequence). CDR3: CASRGARGYTF. CDR3 bases: TGTGCCAGCAGGGGGGCTAGAGGCTACACCTTC. The whole variable domain, remainder taken from reference TRBV5-4 and TRBJ1-2, is ETGVTQSPTHLIKTRGQQVTLRCSSQSGHNTVSWYQQALGQGPQFIFQYYREEENGRGNFPPRFSGLQFPNYSSELNVNALELDDSALYLCASRGARGYTFGSGTRLTVV.

This sequence joins TRBV9 and TRBJ1-6; the match to TRBD1 covers 8 bases. V dropped 3 bases and J dropped 7; count of bases not matched to a gene: 6. The CDR3 extends over 15 amino acids. Germline CDR1 reads SGDLS; CDR2 reads YYNGEE. CDR3 residues: CASSDETGANSPLHF. CDR3 bases: TGTGCCAGCAGCGACGAGACAGGGGCGAATTCACCCCTCCACTTT.

In the case of this clone: Additional DNA sequences in this sample encode the identical CDR3. The rearrangement links TRBV6-5 to TRBJ2-1; D may be TRBD2 (5 bases). The V and J ends lost 0 bases and 4 bases respectively, with 10 bases between them. The V gene's germline CDR1 is MNHEY and CDR2 SVGAGI. The CDR3 sequence is 15 residues long. The CDR3: CASSYSSGSYNEQFF. The CDR3 bases are TGTGCCAGCAGTTACTCAAGCGGCAGTTACAATGAGCAGTTCTTC.

The chain joins TRBV12-5 to TRBJ2-6, with D possibly matching TRBD1 (5 bases). From germline, CDR1 is LGHNT and CDR2 FRNRAP. The germline V and J ends were trimmed by 4 bases and 5 bases, with 21 bases remaining between them. This CDR3 has 18 residues. Written as DNA, the CDR3 is TGTGCTAGTGGTTGGTCTGCTGCAGGACAAAGTCGGGCCAACGTCCTGACTTTC. This translates into CASGWSAAGQSRANVLTF.

This chain connects TRBV7-2 to TRBJ2-7; the D gene is possibly TRBD1 (5 bases). CDR1 and CDR2 from the germline V gene are SGHTA and FQGNSA. V lost 5 bases, J lost 9 bases, and 20 bases lay in between. The CDR3 is 14 residues long. CDR3 sequence reads: CASSPSTGNTGQYF. In nucleotides, the CDR3 is TGTGCCAGCAGCCCGTCGACTGGGAATACAGGGCAGTACTTC.

This chain uses TRBV13 with TRBJ1-6, with D possibly being TRBD1 (6 bases). Germline V gene sequence: CDR1 PRHDT, CDR2 FYEKMQ (reference sequence). V lost 0 bases and J lost 7, with 10 bases in between. The CDR3 loop spans 15 amino acids. This CDR3 is CASSLGTQGNSPLHF. The DNA for the CDR3 is TGTGCCAGCAGCTTAGGCACACAGGGAAATTCACCCCTCCACTTT.

V and J are TRBV7-3 and TRBJ2-1, with 10 bases aligning to TRBD1. V lost 1 base and J lost 4; bases outside the gene matches: 1. The CDR3 contains 15 residues. Per the germline V gene, CDR1 is SGHTA and CDR2 is FQGTGA. The CDR3 region is CASSLRQGAYNEQFF. The CDR3 region has the DNA TGTGCCAGCAGCTTAAGACAGGGGGCGTACAATGAGCAGTTCTTC.

CDR3: CASSSLLKDGVLYSYEQYF. CDR3 DNA: TGTGCCAGCAGTTCCCTGCTCAAGGACGGGGTCCTTTACTCCTACGAGCAGTACTTC. The chain has TRBV28 and TRBJ2-7, with D possibly TRBD2 on 5 matching bases. The ends were cut back, 4 bases at V and 0 bases at J, with 25 bases in the middle. The V gene's germline CDR1 is MDHEN and CDR2 SYDVKM. The CDR3 has 19 amino acids.

The chain links TRBV4-1 to TRBJ2-7, with 12 bases fitting TRBD2. Germline V gene data show CDR1 as MGHRA and CDR2 as YSYEKL. Trimming at V came to 2 bases and at J to 2 bases, leaving 10 bases not matched to a gene. There are 18 residues in the CDR3. In DNA form, the CDR3 reads TGCGCCAGCAGCCAAAAGGAGCTAGCGGGAGGGGGACCCTACGAGCAGTACTTC. This translates into CASSQKELAGGGPYEQYF.

The rearrangement links TRBV6-1 to TRBJ2-5; tentatively, D is TRBD1 (6 bases). CDR1 is MNHNS and CDR2 is SASEGT in the germline V gene. The CDR3 spans 15 residues. The V gene lost 6 bases and the J gene lost 5 bases, with 19 bases spanning the gap. The CDR3 DNA follows: TGTGCCAGCAGCGTGGGGGCACGTTTTTGGGAGACCCAGTACTTC. Translated, it gives CASSVGARFWETQYF.

This clone has just one count. The genes are TRBV28 and TRBJ2-7; TRBD2 matches 9 bases. Per germline, CDR1 MDHEN and CDR2 SYDVKM. CDR3 length: 14 amino acids. Trimming took 5 bases from V and 2 from J; bases not matched to a gene: 4. This CDR3 is CASSLSGSAYEQYF. The CDR3 DNA reads as TGTGCCAGCAGTCTTAGCGGGAGCGCCTACGAGCAGTACTTC.